The rows below give T cell receptor beta chains drawn from one sample of a study of T cells in narcolepsy. Using immunoSEQ multiplex PCR, the repertoire was profiled, and TCRdb retains in-frame clones only, with some absent. Of fewer than 35,000 clones listed, 75% to 90% were seen once; the top ten hold 2.5%. The sequenced sample was CD45RA- memory CD4+ T cells from PBMCs. Every receptor here comes from a human donor with narcolepsy. Both conserved end residues are part of each CDR3. Fields, in order: V gene, clone size, D gene, J gene, CDR3 DNA, CDR3 protein. The D gene is left open where the match is weak. The size field is filled for only some rows; it gives once, few, many or a size class.

V gene: TRBV7-3
clone size: .
D gene: TRBD2
J gene: TRBJ2-1
CDR3 DNA: TGTGCCAGCAGCTTAATTAATAGCGGGAGAGGGGAGCAGTTCTTC
CDR3 protein: CASSLINSGRGEQFF

V gene: TRBV7-3
clone size: .
D gene: .
J gene: TRBJ1-4
CDR3 DNA: TGTGCCAGCAGACAGACTGCCCGCATACGGAATGAAAAACTGTTTTTT
CDR3 protein: CASRQTARIRNEKLFF

V gene: TRBV2
clone size: .
D gene: TRBD1
J gene: TRBJ2-7
CDR3 DNA: TGTGCCAGCAGTGGGACAGGGCCCTACGAGCAGTACTTC
CDR3 protein: CASSGTGPYEQYF

V gene: TRBV7-2
clone size: .
D gene: TRBD1
J gene: TRBJ1-3
CDR3 DNA: TGTGCCAGCAGTGGGGACAGGGGACCGCTCCCCCTATATTTT
CDR3 protein: CASSGDRGPLPLYF

V gene: TRBV18
clone size: .
D gene: .
J gene: TRBJ2-1
CDR3 DNA: TGTGCCAGCTCACCGGCCAGCGGCCTAAGGGATGAGCAGTTCTTC
CDR3 protein: CASSPASGLRDEQFF

V gene: TRBV9
clone size: .
D gene: TRBD2
J gene: TRBJ2-1
CDR3 DNA: TGTGCCAGCAGCGCCACACTAGCGACAAACTACAATGAGCAGTTCTTC
CDR3 protein: CASSATLATNYNEQFF

V gene: TRBV5-1
clone size: few
D gene: .
J gene: TRBJ2-7
CDR3 DNA: TGCGCCAGCAGAATTATAGGCTCAAGCTCCTACGAGCAGTACTTC
CDR3 protein: CASRIIGSSSYEQYF

V gene: TRBV11-2
clone size: .
D gene: TRBD1
J gene: TRBJ1-6
CDR3 DNA: TGTGCCAGCAGCTTAGACAGGGGGAATTCACCCCTCCACTTT
CDR3 protein: CASSLDRGNSPLHF

V gene: TRBV5-7
clone size: .
D gene: .
J gene: TRBJ1-2
CDR3 DNA: TGTGCCAGCAGCTTCTCAGGGGCAAACTATGGCTACACCTTC
CDR3 protein: CASSFSGANYGYTF

V gene: TRBV7-3
clone size: .
D gene: TRBD1
J gene: TRBJ1-2
CDR3 DNA: TGTGCCAGCAGCTGGGACAGGGTCGGCTACACCTTC
CDR3 protein: CASSWDRVGYTF

V gene: TRBV15
clone size: once
D gene: TRBD2
J gene: TRBJ2-3
CDR3 DNA: TGTGCCTCCCGGCATAGCGGGAGTGGAGATACGCAGTATTTT
CDR3 protein: CASRHSGSGDTQYF

V gene: TRBV5-1
clone size: once
D gene: .
J gene: TRBJ2-5
CDR3 DNA: TGCGCCAGCAGCTTCAACGGGAGAGAGACCCAGTACTTC
CDR3 protein: CASSFNGRETQYF

V gene: TRBV28
clone size: few
D gene: .
J gene: TRBJ2-7
CDR3 DNA: TGTGCCAGCACAGGAAAGCCGACAGCCGAGCAGTACTTC
CDR3 protein: CASTGKPTAEQYF

V gene: TRBV5-1
clone size: .
D gene: .
J gene: TRBJ2-7
CDR3 DNA: TGCGCCAGCAGCCCTTCGACAACCTACGAGCAGTACTTC
CDR3 protein: CASSPSTTYEQYF

V gene: TRBV19
clone size: once
D gene: .
J gene: TRBJ1-5
CDR3 DNA: TGTGCCAGTAGTATCGCCAGGATAAGCAATCAGCCCCAGCATTTT
CDR3 protein: CASSIARISNQPQHF

V gene: TRBV7-9
clone size: .
D gene: .
J gene: TRBJ1-1
CDR3 DNA: TGTGCCAGCAGCTTAGGGGGAGGCAGTGAAGCTTTCTTT
CDR3 protein: CASSLGGGSEAFF

V gene: TRBV9
clone size: .
D gene: TRBD1
J gene: TRBJ1-2
CDR3 DNA: TGTGCCAGCAGCCCACGACAGGGGTCCGGAATAGGCTACACCTTC
CDR3 protein: CASSPRQGSGIGYTF

V gene: TRBV7-9
clone size: few
D gene: .
J gene: TRBJ1-4
CDR3 DNA: TGTGCCAGCAGCTTAGATGCGGCAAAAAGGGAAAAACTGTTTTTT
CDR3 protein: CASSLDAAKREKLFF

V gene: TRBV30
clone size: .
D gene: .
J gene: TRBJ2-3
CDR3 DNA: TGTGCCTGGAGTGTACTAGGGAGGACCCTCCCAGATACGCAGTATTTT
CDR3 protein: CAWSVLGRTLPDTQYF

V gene: TRBV6-1
clone size: once
D gene: TRBD1
J gene: TRBJ1-1
CDR3 DNA: TGTGCCAGCAGTCACAGGGGAGTAAACACTGAAGCTTTCTTT
CDR3 protein: CASSHRGVNTEAFF

V gene: TRBV28
clone size: once
D gene: .
J gene: TRBJ2-7
CDR3 DNA: TGTGCCAGCAGCACCAACCTCTACGAGCAGTACTTC
CDR3 protein: CASSTNLYEQYF

V gene: TRBV19
clone size: .
D gene: .
J gene: TRBJ1-2
CDR3 DNA: TGTGCCAGTAGTATAGGACTAAGGAACTATGGCTACACCTTC
CDR3 protein: CASSIGLRNYGYTF

V gene: TRBV12-5
clone size: .
D gene: TRBD1
J gene: TRBJ2-3
CDR3 DNA: TGTGCTAGTGGGACAGGGCAAAGTGATCTGTATACGCAGTATTTT
CDR3 protein: CASGTGQSDLYTQYF

V gene: TRBV30
clone size: .
D gene: TRBD1
J gene: TRBJ1-5
CDR3 DNA: TGTGCCTGGGACCAGGGGGAGTGGCAGCCCCAGCATTTT
CDR3 protein: CAWDQGEWQPQHF

V gene: TRBV30
clone size: .
D gene: .
J gene: TRBJ2-3
CDR3 DNA: TGTGCCTGGAGTTACCCCCCGACTCAGAGTCGGTATTTT
CDR3 protein: CAWSYPPTQSRYF

V gene: TRBV5-1
clone size: few
D gene: TRBD2
J gene: TRBJ2-7
CDR3 DNA: TGCGCCAGCAGCTTGGGGCCAACTAGCGGGTTATACTACGAGCAGTACTTC
CDR3 protein: CASSLGPTSGLYYEQYF

V gene: TRBV2
clone size: .
D gene: TRBD1
J gene: TRBJ1-1
CDR3 DNA: TGTGCCAGCAGTGAAGAATTAGGACAGGACTTAATGAACACTGAAGCTTTCTTT
CDR3 protein: CASSEELGQDLMNTEAFF

V gene: TRBV10-1
clone size: .
D gene: .
J gene: TRBJ2-5
CDR3 DNA: TGCGCCAGCAGTGACTCCAGGTTACAAGAGACCCAGTACTTC
CDR3 protein: CASSDSRLQETQYF

V gene: TRBV5-4
clone size: .
D gene: TRBD1
J gene: TRBJ2-2
CDR3 DNA: TGTGCCAGCAGCTTTTACAGGGGTTCGAACACCGGGGAGCTGTTTTTT
CDR3 protein: CASSFYRGSNTGELFF

V gene: TRBV5-4
clone size: .
D gene: .
J gene: TRBJ1-1
CDR3 DNA: TGTGCCAGCAGCCTTGACAGGAATATAATGAACACTGAAGCTTTCTTT
CDR3 protein: CASSLDRNIMNTEAFF

V gene: TRBV27
clone size: .
D gene: TRBD1
J gene: TRBJ1-6
CDR3 DNA: TGTGCCAGCAGTAAGACAGGGGGCTGGGAGTCACCCCTCCACTTT
CDR3 protein: CASSKTGGWESPLHF

V gene: TRBV19
clone size: .
D gene: .
J gene: TRBJ1-1
CDR3 DNA: TGTGCCAGTAGAGATCCGGGGTGGGTCACTGAAGCTTTCTTT
CDR3 protein: CASRDPGWVTEAFF

V gene: TRBV19
clone size: .
D gene: .
J gene: TRBJ1-1
CDR3 DNA: TGTGCCAGTAGGGGGGGAGATGCGAACACTGAAGCTTTCTTT
CDR3 protein: CASRGGDANTEAFF

V gene: TRBV7-3
clone size: .
D gene: TRBD2
J gene: TRBJ2-3
CDR3 DNA: TGTGCCAGCAGCTTAAACCGTGCCGGGGGGGCAGATACGCAGTATTTT
CDR3 protein: CASSLNRAGGADTQYF

V gene: TRBV5-5
clone size: .
D gene: .
J gene: TRBJ2-6
CDR3 DNA: TGTGCCAGCAGTCCAGAGACGGCCAACGTCCTGACTTTC
CDR3 protein: CASSPETANVLTF

V gene: TRBV6-5
clone size: few
D gene: TRBD2
J gene: TRBJ2-5
CDR3 DNA: TGTGCCAGCAGTCTGGGACTAGCGGGGGACTCCCAGTACTTC
CDR3 protein: CASSLGLAGDSQYF

V gene: TRBV5-5
clone size: .
D gene: .
J gene: TRBJ2-1
CDR3 DNA: TGTGCCAGCAGCCTTCAGACAAGCTCCTACAATGAGCAGTTCTTC
CDR3 protein: CASSLQTSSYNEQFF

V gene: TRBV9
clone size: .
D gene: TRBD1
J gene: TRBJ2-3
CDR3 DNA: TGTGCCAGCAGCGTAGTGGATGTTGGGTGGGACAGGGGTGATACGCAGTATTTT
CDR3 protein: CASSVVDVGWDRGDTQYF

V gene: TRBV28
clone size: .
D gene: .
J gene: TRBJ2-7
CDR3 DNA: TGTGCCAGCAGTTTAATACAGGACGCCTACGAGCAGTACTTC
CDR3 protein: CASSLIQDAYEQYF

V gene: TRBV5-8
clone size: .
D gene: .
J gene: TRBJ2-1
CDR3 DNA: TGTGCCAGCAGCCGACAGGTAGGGGCCATCAATGAGCAGTTCTTC
CDR3 protein: CASSRQVGAINEQFF

V gene: TRBV7-2
clone size: .
D gene: TRBD1
J gene: TRBJ1-2
CDR3 DNA: TGTGCCAGCAAAATCACCGAGGGACAGGGGACTTACTACACCTTC
CDR3 protein: CASKITEGQGTYYTF

V gene: TRBV4-2
clone size: .
D gene: .
J gene: TRBJ1-2
CDR3 DNA: TGTGCCAGCAGCCCACAAGGGCGGGAGGGATTCATGATCTATGGCTACACCTTC
CDR3 protein: CASSPQGREGFMIYGYTF

V gene: TRBV30
clone size: .
D gene: TRBD2
J gene: TRBJ2-1
CDR3 DNA: TGTGCCTGGAAGGAGCGGGAGCCTCCCAACAATGAGCAGTTCTTC
CDR3 protein: CAWKEREPPNNEQFF

V gene: TRBV7-8
clone size: .
D gene: .
J gene: TRBJ1-3
CDR3 DNA: TGTGCCAGCAGCTTAGGGCAGGGAGTAAACACCATATATTTT
CDR3 protein: CASSLGQGVNTIYF

V gene: TRBV11-1
clone size: .
D gene: .
J gene: TRBJ2-6
CDR3 DNA: TGTGCCAGCAGCTTAGTTAGCAAATCCGGGGCCAACGTCCTGACTTTC
CDR3 protein: CASSLVSKSGANVLTF

V gene: TRBV7-9
clone size: .
D gene: TRBD2
J gene: TRBJ2-7
CDR3 DNA: TGTGCCAGCAGCCCGATGCCCGGGGGGGCCTACGAGCAGTACTTC
CDR3 protein: CASSPMPGGAYEQYF

V gene: TRBV7-3
clone size: .
D gene: .
J gene: TRBJ2-3
CDR3 DNA: TGTGCCAGCAGCCTACTAGGCACAGATACGCAGTATTTT
CDR3 protein: CASSLLGTDTQYF

V gene: TRBV7-8
clone size: once
D gene: .
J gene: TRBJ2-7
CDR3 DNA: TGTGCCAGCAGCCCGGACAGCGGCGAGCAGTACTTC
CDR3 protein: CASSPDSGEQYF